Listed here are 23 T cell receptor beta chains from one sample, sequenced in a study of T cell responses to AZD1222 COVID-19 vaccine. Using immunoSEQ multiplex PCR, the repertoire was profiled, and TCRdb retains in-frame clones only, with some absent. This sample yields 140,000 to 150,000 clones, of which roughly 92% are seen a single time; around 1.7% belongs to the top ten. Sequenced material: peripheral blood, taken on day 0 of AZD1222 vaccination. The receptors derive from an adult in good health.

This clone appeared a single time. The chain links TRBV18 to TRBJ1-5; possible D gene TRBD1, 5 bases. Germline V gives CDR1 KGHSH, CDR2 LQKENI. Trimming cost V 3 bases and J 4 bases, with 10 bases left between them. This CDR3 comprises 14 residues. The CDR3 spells CASSPGHLNQPQHF. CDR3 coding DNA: TGTGCCAGCTCACCCGGACATTTGAATCAGCCCCAGCATTTT.

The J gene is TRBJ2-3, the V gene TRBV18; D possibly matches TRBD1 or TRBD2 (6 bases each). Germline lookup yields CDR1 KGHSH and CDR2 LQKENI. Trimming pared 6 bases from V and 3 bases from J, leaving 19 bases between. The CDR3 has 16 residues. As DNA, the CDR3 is TGTGCCAGCTCTCCCCCACGGGGGCGCGTTACAGATACGCAGTATTTT. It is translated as CASSPPRGRVTDTQYF.

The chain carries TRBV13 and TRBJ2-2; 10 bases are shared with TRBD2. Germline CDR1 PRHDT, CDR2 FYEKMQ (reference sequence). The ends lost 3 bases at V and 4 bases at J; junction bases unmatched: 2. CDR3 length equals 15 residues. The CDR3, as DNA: TGTGCCAGCAGCTTTCGACTAGCGGGCACCGGGGAGCTGTTTTTT. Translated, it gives CASSFRLAGTGELFF.

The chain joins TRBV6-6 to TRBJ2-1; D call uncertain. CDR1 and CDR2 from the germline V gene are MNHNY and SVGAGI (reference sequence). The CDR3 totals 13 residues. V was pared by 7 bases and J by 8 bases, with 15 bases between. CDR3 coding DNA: TGTGCCAGCAATGAGCAGGTAGAGGATGAGCAGTTCTTC. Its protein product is CASNEQVEDEQFF.

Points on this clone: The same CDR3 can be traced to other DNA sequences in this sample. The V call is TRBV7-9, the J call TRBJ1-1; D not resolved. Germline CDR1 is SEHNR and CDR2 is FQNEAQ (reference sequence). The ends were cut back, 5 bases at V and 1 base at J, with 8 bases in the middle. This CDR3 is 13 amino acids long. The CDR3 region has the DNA TGTGCCAGCAGCCTCCAAGGGAACACTGAAGCTTTCTTT. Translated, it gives CASSLQGNTEAFF. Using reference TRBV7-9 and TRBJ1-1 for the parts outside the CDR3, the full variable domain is DTGVSQNPRHKITKRGQNVTFRCDPISEHNRLYWYRQTLGQGPEFLTYFQNEAQLEKSRLLSDRFSAERPKGSFSTLEIQRTEQGDSAMYLCASSLQGNTEAFFGQGTRLTVV.

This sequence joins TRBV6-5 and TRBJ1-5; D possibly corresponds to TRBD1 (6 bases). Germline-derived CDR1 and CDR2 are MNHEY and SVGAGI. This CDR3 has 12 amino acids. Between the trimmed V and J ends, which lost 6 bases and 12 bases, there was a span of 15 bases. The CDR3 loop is CASRDSLRYQHF. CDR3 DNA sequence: TGTGCCAGCAGGGACAGTCTGCGGTACCAGCATTTT.

The CDR3 loop is CATSRVRGSTDTQYF. DNA of the CDR3: TGTGCCACCAGCAGAGTCCGCGGAAGCACAGATACGCAGTATTTT. This chain uses TRBV15 with TRBJ2-3; no definite D call. The germline gives CDR1 LNHNV, CDR2 YYDKDF (reference sequence). The CDR3 is 15 amino acids. V lost 1 base and J lost 0, with 8 bases in between.

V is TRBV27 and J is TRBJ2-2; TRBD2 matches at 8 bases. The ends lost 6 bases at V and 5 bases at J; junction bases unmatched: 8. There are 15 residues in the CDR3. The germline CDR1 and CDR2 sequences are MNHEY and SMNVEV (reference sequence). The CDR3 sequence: CASSPTGGRTGELFF. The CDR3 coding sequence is TGTGCCAGCAGCCCCACGGGGGGGCGGACCGGGGAGCTGTTTTTT.

Written as DNA, the CDR3 is TGCGCCAGCAGCTTGGCAGTCGGAAGCTCCTACGAGCAGTACTTC. This codes for CASSLAVGSSYEQYF. The chain recombines TRBV5-1 with TRBJ2-7; no definite D call. Trimming stripped 0 bases from V and 0 bases from J, with 10 bases between. Germline lookup yields CDR1 SGHRS and CDR2 YFSETQ. CDR3 size: 15 residues.

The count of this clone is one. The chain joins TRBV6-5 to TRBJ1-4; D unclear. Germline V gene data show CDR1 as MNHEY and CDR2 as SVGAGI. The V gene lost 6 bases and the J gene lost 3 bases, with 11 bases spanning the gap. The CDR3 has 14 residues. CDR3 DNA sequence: TGTGCCAGCAGCCTAGGGAGGGCTAATGAAAAACTGTTTTTT. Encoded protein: CASSLGRANEKLFF.

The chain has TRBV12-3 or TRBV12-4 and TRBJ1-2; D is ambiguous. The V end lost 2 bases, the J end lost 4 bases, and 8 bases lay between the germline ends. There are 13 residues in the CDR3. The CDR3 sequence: CASSLQVGYGYTF. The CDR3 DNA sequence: TGTGCCAGCAGTTTACAGGTGGGCTATGGCTACACCTTC.

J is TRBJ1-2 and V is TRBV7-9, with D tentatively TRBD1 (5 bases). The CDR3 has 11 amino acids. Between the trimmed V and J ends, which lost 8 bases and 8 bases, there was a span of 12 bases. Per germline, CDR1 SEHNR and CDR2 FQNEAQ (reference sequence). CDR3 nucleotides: TGTGCCAGCGGCGAGGGGACGGGCTACACCTTC. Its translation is CASGEGTGYTF. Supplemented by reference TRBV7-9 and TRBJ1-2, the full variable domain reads DTGVSQNPRHKITKRGQNVTFRCDPISEHNRLYWYRQTLGQGPEFLTYFQNEAQLEKSRLLSDRFSAERPKGSFSTLEIQRTEQGDSAMYLCASGEGTGYTFGSGTRLTVV.

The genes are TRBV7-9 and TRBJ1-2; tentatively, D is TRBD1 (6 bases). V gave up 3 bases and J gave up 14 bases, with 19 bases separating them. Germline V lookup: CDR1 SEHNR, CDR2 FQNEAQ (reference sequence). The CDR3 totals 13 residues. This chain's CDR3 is CASSFGRGPAHTF. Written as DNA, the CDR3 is TGTGCCAGCAGCTTTGGCAGGGGCCCAGCCCATACCTTC.

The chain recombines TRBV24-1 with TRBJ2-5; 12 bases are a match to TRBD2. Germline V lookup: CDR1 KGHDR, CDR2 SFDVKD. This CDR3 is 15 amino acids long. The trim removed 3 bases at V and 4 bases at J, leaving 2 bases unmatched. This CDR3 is CATSDPGLAGETQYF. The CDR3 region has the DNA TGTGCCACCAGTGATCCGGGACTAGCGGGAGAGACCCAGTACTTC.

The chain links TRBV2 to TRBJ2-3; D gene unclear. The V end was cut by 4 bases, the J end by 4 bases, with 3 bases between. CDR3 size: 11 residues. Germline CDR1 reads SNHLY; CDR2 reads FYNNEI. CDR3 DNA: TGTGCCAGCAGTGGGGCAGATACGCAGTATTTT. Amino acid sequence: CASSGADTQYF.

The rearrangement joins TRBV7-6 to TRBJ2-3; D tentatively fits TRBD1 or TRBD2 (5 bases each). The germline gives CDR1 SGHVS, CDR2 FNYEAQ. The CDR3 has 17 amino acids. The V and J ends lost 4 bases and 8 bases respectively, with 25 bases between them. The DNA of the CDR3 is TGTGCCAGCAGCTCCAATTCCAGGGACGGCATATTTGCTACGCAGTATTTT. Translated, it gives CASSSNSRDGIFATQYF. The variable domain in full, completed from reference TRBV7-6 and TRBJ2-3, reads GAGVSQSPRYKVTKRGQDVALRCDPISGHVSLYWYRQALGQGPEFLTYFNYEAQQDKSGLPNDRFSAERPEGSISTLTIQRTEQRDSAMYRCASSSNSRDGIFATQYFGPGTRLTVL.

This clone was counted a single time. For the CDR3, the DNA is TGCGCCAGCAGGGACAGAGGATACGAGCAGTACTTC. Its translation: CASRDRGYEQYF. This chain connects TRBV5-1 to TRBJ2-7, with D possibly being TRBD1 (6 bases). Germline V CDR1 and CDR2: SGHRS, YFSETQ. This CDR3 contains 12 residues. With 5 bases removed from V and 4 bases from J, the gap between germline ends came to 10 bases.

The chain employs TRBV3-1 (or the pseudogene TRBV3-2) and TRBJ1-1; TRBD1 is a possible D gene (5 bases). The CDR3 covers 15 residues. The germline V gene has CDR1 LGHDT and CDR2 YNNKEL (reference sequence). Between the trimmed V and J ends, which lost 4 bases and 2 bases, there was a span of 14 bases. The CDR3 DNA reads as TGTGCCAGCAGCCGAGACAGAGACTCCAACACTGAAGCTTTCTTT. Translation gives CASSRDRDSNTEAFF.

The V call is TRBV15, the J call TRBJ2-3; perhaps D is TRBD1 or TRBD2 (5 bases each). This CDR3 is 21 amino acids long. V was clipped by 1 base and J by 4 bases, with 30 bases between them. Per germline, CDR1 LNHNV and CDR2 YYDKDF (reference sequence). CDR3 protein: CATSRGIVNFGTPVEADTQYF. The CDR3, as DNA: TGTGCCACCAGCAGAGGAATCGTCAATTTCGGGACCCCCGTGGAGGCAGATACGCAGTATTTT.

CDR3 residues: CSVVGGRFTEAFF. CDR3 nucleotide sequence: TGCAGCGTTGTCGGAGGCCGGTTCACTGAAGCTTTCTTT. The J gene is TRBJ1-1, the V gene TRBV29-1, with D unclear. The germline CDR1 and CDR2 sequences are SQVTM and ANQGSEA. This CDR3 contains 13 residues. V was shortened by 4 bases and J by 4 bases, with 13 bases between the two germline ends.

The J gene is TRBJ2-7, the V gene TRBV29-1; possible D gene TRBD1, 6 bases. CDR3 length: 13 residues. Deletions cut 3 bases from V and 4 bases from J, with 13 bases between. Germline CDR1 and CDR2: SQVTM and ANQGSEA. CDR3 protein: CSVDRGRGYEQYF. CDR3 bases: TGCAGCGTTGACAGGGGAAGGGGTTACGAGCAGTACTTC.

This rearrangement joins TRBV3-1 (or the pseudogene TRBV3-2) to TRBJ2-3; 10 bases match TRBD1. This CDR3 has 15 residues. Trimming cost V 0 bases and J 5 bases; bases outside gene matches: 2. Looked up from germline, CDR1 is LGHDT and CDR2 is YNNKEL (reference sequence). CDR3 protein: CASSQDWDRGDTQYF. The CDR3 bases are TGTGCCAGCAGCCAAGACTGGGACAGGGGAGATACGCAGTATTTT.

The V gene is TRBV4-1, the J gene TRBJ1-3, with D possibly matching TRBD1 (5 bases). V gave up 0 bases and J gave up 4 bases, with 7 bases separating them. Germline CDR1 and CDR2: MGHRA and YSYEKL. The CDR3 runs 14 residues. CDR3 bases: TGCGCCAGCAGCCAAGATCACAGGGGAAACACCATATATTTT. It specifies CASSQDHRGNTIYF.